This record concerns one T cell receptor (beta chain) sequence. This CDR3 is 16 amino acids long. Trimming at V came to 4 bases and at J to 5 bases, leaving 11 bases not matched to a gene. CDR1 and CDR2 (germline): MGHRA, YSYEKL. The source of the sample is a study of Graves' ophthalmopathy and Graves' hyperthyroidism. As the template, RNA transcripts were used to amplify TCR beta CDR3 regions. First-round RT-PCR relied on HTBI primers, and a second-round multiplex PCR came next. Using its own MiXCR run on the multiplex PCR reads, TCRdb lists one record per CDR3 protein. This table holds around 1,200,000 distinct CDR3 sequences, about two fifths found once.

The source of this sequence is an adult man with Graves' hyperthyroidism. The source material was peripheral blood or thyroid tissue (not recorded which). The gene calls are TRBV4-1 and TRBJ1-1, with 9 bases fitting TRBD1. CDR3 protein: CASSRWTGVIYTEAFF. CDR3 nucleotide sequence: TGCGCCAGCAGCCGTTGGACAGGGGTTATATATACTGAAGCTTTCTTT.